One and the same sample provided the 18 T cell receptor beta chains below, sequenced in a study of identical twins' blood T cells. Via MiXCR, TCRdb re-called the 5' RACE reads, giving one row per CDR3 protein. Of a few hundred thousand distinct CDR3 sequences listed, approximately 30% are singletons. Sequencing was performed on PBMCs. The receptor source for this set is a woman aged 18 to 55 in good health.

This clonotype was counted a few times. The CDR3 nucleotides read TGTGCCACCACCCTACAGAGCTCTCAAGAGACCCAGTACTTC. Protein: CATTLQSSQETQYF. V and J are TRBV13 and TRBJ2-5; D gene unclear. The CDR3 extends over 14 amino acids. Germline V gene sequence: CDR1 PRHDT, CDR2 FYEKMQ (reference sequence). Trimming pared 10 bases from V and 2 bases from J, leaving 17 bases between.

This clonotype was seen only a few times. This chain links TRBV20-1 with TRBJ2-1, with TRBD2 matching 9 bases. Trimming at V came to 6 bases and at J to 4 bases, leaving 13 bases not matched to a gene. This CDR3 contains 16 residues. CDR1 DFQATT and CDR2 SNEGSKA come from the germline V gene (reference sequence). Written as DNA, the CDR3 is TGCAGTGCGAGCACCCCGACTAGCGGATCATACAATGAGCAGTTCTTC. It yields the protein CSASTPTSGSYNEQFF.

As concerns this clonotype: A junction boundary mismatches the germline segment, possibly from a read error. The chain links TRBV7-2 to TRBJ1-5; D possibly corresponds to TRBD1 (6 bases). Germline V gene sequence: CDR1 SGHTA, CDR2 FQGNSA. This CDR3 has 16 residues. CDR3 nucleotides: TGTTCCAGCAGCCCGGACAGACGCATGGGCAATCAGCCCCGGCATTTT. Translation gives CSSSPDRRMGNQPRHF.

The chain combines TRBV6-5 with TRBJ1-3; TRBD1 aligns across 8 bases. CDR1 is MNHEY, CDR2 SVGAGI, per germline. The CDR3 runs to 15 residues. The V and J ends lost 2 bases and 2 bases, in that order; junction bases with no gene match: 2. CDR3 in amino acids: CASSYTTGAGNTIYF. As DNA, the CDR3 is TGTGCCAGCAGTTACACGACAGGGGCTGGAAACACCATATATTTT.

The chain links TRBV29-1 to TRBJ2-1; TRBD1 aligns across 9 bases. Unmatched junction bases numbered 15, after V lost 6 bases and J lost 0 bases. The CDR3 extends over 18 amino acids. Germline V gene sequence: CDR1 SQVTM, CDR2 ANQGSEA. CDR3 sequence: CSVTYRDRVFSSYNEQFF. CDR3 sequence (DNA): TGCAGCGTGACCTACCGGGACAGGGTCTTCAGCTCCTACAATGAGCAGTTCTTC.

This clonotype was seen a few times. This chain uses TRBV11-3 with TRBJ2-7, with a tentative D call TRBD2 (5 bases). Germline V gives CDR1 SGHNT, CDR2 YENEEA. V was trimmed by 0 bases and J by 4 bases, leaving 13 bases between them. This CDR3 is built from 15 residues. In nucleotides, the CDR3 is TGTGCCAGCAGCTTAGAGGGAGCCGTAGGGTACGAGCAGTACTTC. This sequence encodes CASSLEGAVGYEQYF.

This clonotype was detected only a few times. This chain links TRBV7-9 with TRBJ2-3, with D perhaps TRBD2 (5 bases). Germline lookup yields CDR1 SEHNR and CDR2 FQNEAQ (reference sequence). The CDR3 loop spans 15 amino acids. With 4 bases removed from V and 2 bases from J, the gap between germline ends came to 13 bases. CDR3 sequence (DNA): TGTGCCAGCAGCTCTCCGGGATCAACCACAGATACGCAGTATTTT. This codes for CASSSPGSTTDTQYF.

This clonotype was observed a few times. The chain joins TRBV9 to TRBJ2-2; either TRBD1 or TRBD2 may fit D (5 bases each). The V and J ends lost 7 bases and 0 bases respectively, with 13 bases between them. The CDR3 spans 15 residues. CDR1 is SGDLS and CDR2 is YYNGEE in the germline V gene. CDR3 protein: CASSSGPTNTGELFF. CDR3 nucleotides: TGTGCCAGCTCCTCGGGGCCGACGAACACCGGGGAGCTGTTTTTT. Variable domain in full (rest from reference TRBV9 and TRBJ2-2): DSGVTQTPKHLITATGQRVTLRCSPRSGDLSVYWYQQSLDQGLQFLIQYYNGEERAKGNILERFSAQQFPDLHSELNLSSLELGDSALYFCASSSGPTNTGELFFGEGSRLTVL.

The rearrangement uses TRBV29-1 and TRBJ1-1, with D tentatively TRBD1 (5 bases). Germline CDR1 SQVTM, CDR2 ANQGSEA. The CDR3 covers 13 residues. V dropped 6 bases and J dropped 4 bases, with 15 bases sitting between them. The CDR3 spells CSVGGQRGTEAFF. Here the CDR3 DNA reads TGCAGCGTGGGTGGGCAGAGGGGCACTGAAGCTTTCTTT.

In its sample, this clonotype was seen a few times. This chain connects TRBV19 to TRBJ1-5; 8 nucleotides line up with TRBD1. Germline V CDR1 and CDR2: LNHDA, SQIVND (reference sequence). The CDR3 spans 16 residues. V was pared by 5 bases and J by 3 bases, with 9 bases of the junction left unmatched. The CDR3 spells CASSPRGQASNQPQHF. For the CDR3, the DNA is TGTGCCAGTAGTCCAAGGGGACAGGCGTCCAATCAGCCCCAGCATTTT.

This clonotype was detected a few times. This chain uses TRBV5-4 with TRBJ1-5, with D unresolved. The germline V and J ends were trimmed by 2 bases and 0 bases, with 6 bases remaining between them. This CDR3 spans 14 amino acids. Germline V gene data show CDR1 as SGHNT and CDR2 as YYREEE (reference sequence). CDR3 amino acids: CASSLEPSNQPQHF. Here the CDR3 DNA reads TGTGCCAGCAGCTTAGAACCTAGCAATCAGCCCCAGCATTTT.

This clonotype was recorded many times. For the CDR3, the DNA is TGTGCCAGCAGCACCAGGGTTGAAGCTTTCTTT. Protein sequence: CASSTRVEAFF. The J gene is TRBJ1-1, the V gene TRBV7-2, with D maybe TRBD1 (5 bases). Trimming cost V 5 bases and J 7 bases, with 8 bases left between them. Germline V gene sequence: CDR1 SGHTA, CDR2 FQGNSA. CDR3 length equals 11 residues. Complete variable domain (other parts from reference TRBV7-2 and TRBJ1-1): GAGVSQSPSNKVTEKGKDVELRCDPISGHTALYWYRQSLGQGLEFLIYFQGNSAPDKSGLPSDRFSAERTGGSVSTLTIQRTQQEDSAVYLCASSTRVEAFFGQGTRLTVV.

This clonotype was detected only a few times. The chain combines TRBV20-1 with TRBJ1-1, with D possibly TRBD1 on 5 matching bases. The V gene lost 2 bases and the J gene lost 6 bases, with 16 bases spanning the gap. Germline CDR1 DFQATT, CDR2 SNEGSKA (reference sequence). The CDR3 totals 14 residues. The CDR3 region is CSARRGRNSAEAFF. Written as DNA, the CDR3 is TGCAGTGCTAGAAGGGGCCGAAATTCTGCTGAAGCTTTCTTT.

The chain recombines TRBV15 with TRBJ1-2; maybe TRBD1 (5 bases). Between the trimmed V and J ends, which lost 2 bases and 5 bases, there was a span of 12 bases. The CDR3 consists of 14 residues. The germline CDR1 and CDR2 sequences are LNHNV and YYDKDF (reference sequence). CDR3 protein: CATSRRAGSYGYTF. The CDR3 DNA follows: TGTGCCACCAGCAGACGTGCAGGGTCTTATGGCTACACCTTC.

There are a few counts of this clonotype. The V gene is TRBV29-1, the J gene TRBJ1-3; D uncertain. The CDR3 loop spans 12 amino acids. The germline gives CDR1 SQVTM, CDR2 ANQGSEA. V was clipped by 6 bases and J by 0 bases, with 6 bases between them. DNA for the CDR3: TGCAGCGTACAGAGCTCTGGAAACACCATATATTTT. Translated, it gives CSVQSSGNTIYF.

The table lists this clonotype with a count of one. The chain recombines TRBV7-6 with TRBJ2-2; either TRBD1 or TRBD2 may supply D (5 bases each). CDR3 size: 18 residues. V was pared by 2 bases and J by 2 bases, with 18 bases between. From germline, CDR1 is SGHVS and CDR2 FNYEAQ. The chain's CDR3 is CASSLFVGAGQNTGELFF. In DNA, the CDR3 is TGTGCCAGCAGCTTATTTGTCGGGGCAGGGCAAAACACCGGGGAGCTGTTTTTT.

This clonotype turned up a few times. The V and J genes are TRBV6-2 or TRBV6-3 and TRBJ1-1, with a tentative D call TRBD1 (5 bases). CDR1 is MNHEY and CDR2 is SVGEGT in the germline V gene. This CDR3 region has 17 residues. Trimming stripped 2 bases from V and 1 base from J, with 17 bases between. The CDR3 DNA reads TGTGCCAGCAGTTACGTAATCTGGGGGTCGAAGAACACTGAAGCTTTCTTT. It translates to CASSYVIWGSKNTEAFF.

The chain combines TRBV2 with TRBJ2-5; TRBD2 might be the D (6 bases). The V and J ends lost 3 bases and 5 bases respectively, with 19 bases between them. Germline values: CDR1 SNHLY, CDR2 FYNNEI. This CDR3 region has 16 residues. The CDR3: CASSELAESPGETQYF. In DNA, the CDR3 is TGTGCCAGCAGTGAGTTAGCGGAATCTCCTGGGGAGACCCAGTACTTC.